A single sample gave rise to the 13 T cell receptor beta chains below, sequenced in a study of vaccination and CD4 T cells after COVID-19. Treatment denoted: roughly nine-day PBMC culture with coronavirus spike peptide pools or control peptides (ViraFEST assay). The collection of CD4+ T cells from the unexposed donor took place before the COVID-19 pandemic (2011-2018). Oncomine TCR Beta short-read sequencing was applied to DNA from cultured CD4+ T cells. Genomic DNA was extracted from cultured CD4+ T cells. TCRdb fed the PCR reads into MiXCR, producing one record per CDR3 protein. The data hold some 10,000 distinct CDR3 sequences, with roughly 29% observed a single time. The antigens these receptors bind are not known. Sequenced material: CD4+ T cells from blood, cultured in vitro. The receptors shown here come from a human donor in good health.

This clonotype was recorded a few times. V is TRBV29-1 and J is TRBJ1-2; the match to TRBD1 covers 8 bases. The CDR3 runs to 12 residues. V was pared by 4 bases and J by 7 bases, with 5 bases of the junction left unmatched. Germline-derived CDR1 and CDR2 are SQVTM and ANQGSEA. The CDR3 sequence: CSVAAGGFGYTF. The DNA for the CDR3 is TGCAGCGTTGCGGCAGGGGGCTTTGGCTACACCTTC. Using reference TRBV29-1 and TRBJ1-2 for the parts outside the CDR3, the full variable domain is SAVISQKPSRDICQRGTSLTIQCQVDSQVTMMFWYRQQPGQSLTLIATANQGSEATYESGFVIDKFPISRPNLTFSTLTVSNMSPEDSSIYLCSVAAGGFGYTFGSGTRLTVV.

The CDR3 sequence: CASSLRRTGHTTNYGYTF. The CDR3 DNA follows: TGTGCCAGCAGTTTACGCCGGACAGGGCACACCACTAACTATGGCTACACCTTC. This chain joins TRBV28 and TRBJ1-2, with 8 bases identical to TRBD1. Germline V gives CDR1 MDHEN, CDR2 SYDVKM. CDR3 size: 18 residues. The J segment lost 0 bases and the V segment lost 2 bases, leaving 11 bases of the junction unmatched.

In its sample, this clonotype was seen a few times. The V call is TRBV6-5, the J call TRBJ2-2, with D uncertain. V was cut by 1 base and J by 4 bases, with 7 bases left in between. The CDR3 loop spans 14 amino acids. Germline V gene sequence: CDR1 MNHEY, CDR2 SVGAGI. CDR3 coding DNA: TGTGCCAGCAGTTACTTTGAGACCACCGGGGAGCTGTTTTTT. The encoded protein is CASSYFETTGELFF.

This chain links TRBV6-4 with TRBJ1-2, with unresolved D. The CDR3 has 13 amino acids. V shed 2 bases and J shed 6 bases, with 10 bases lying between them. Germline values: CDR1 MRHNA, CDR2 SNTAGT. The CDR3 is CASSDVWGDGYTF. The CDR3, as DNA: TGTGCCAGCAGTGACGTTTGGGGAGATGGCTACACCTTC.

The chain has TRBV30 and TRBJ2-7; D is unclear. The CDR3 has 13 residues. Germline lookup yields CDR1 GTSNPN and CDR2 SVGIG (reference sequence). Trimming removed 1 base from V and 2 bases from J, with 9 bases in between. The CDR3, as DNA: TGTGCCTGGAGTGAGTTGGGCCCCTACGAGCAGTACTTC. It is translated as CAWSELGPYEQYF. Full variable domain (outside the CDR3, taken from reference TRBV30 and TRBJ2-7): SQTIHQWPATLVQPVGSPLSLECTVEGTSNPNLYWYRQAAGRGLQLLFYSVGIGQISSEVPQNLSASRPQDRQFILSSKKLLLSDSGFYLCAWSELGPYEQYFGPGTRLTVT.

CDR3 in DNA: TGTGCCAGTAGTCTCCAGGGAAGTGAAGCTTTCTTT. Translating gives CASSLQGSEAFF. This rearrangement joins TRBV19 to TRBJ1-1; D is perhaps TRBD1 (5 bases). V dropped 5 bases and J dropped 7 bases, with 11 bases sitting between them. The CDR3 is 12 residues long. Germline V gives CDR1 LNHDA, CDR2 SQIVND (reference sequence).

About this clonotype itself: Since a much larger clone is just one base distant, this may be a read error. V is TRBV20-1 and J is TRBJ2-5, with 7 bases that match TRBD1. This CDR3 is built from 13 residues. CDR1 and CDR2 (germline): DFQATT, SNEGSKA (reference sequence). The chain's CDR3 is CSPRTGLRETQCF. Written as DNA, the CDR3 is TGCAGTCCCCGGACAGGCCTGAGGGAGACCCAGTGCTTC.

V and J are TRBV18 and TRBJ2-1; 10 nucleotides agree with TRBD1. This CDR3 has 15 residues. From germline, CDR1 is KGHSH and CDR2 LQKENI. Unmatched junction bases numbered 5, after V lost 3 bases and J lost 6 bases. The CDR3 DNA reads as TGTGCCAGCTCACCTCCGGGACAGGGGTTCAATGAGCAGTTCTTC. It codes for CASSPPGQGFNEQFF.

This clonotype was seen only a few times. The rearrangement uses TRBV6-4 and TRBJ2-1; D not resolved. The CDR3 spans 13 residues. V lost 2 bases, J lost 0 bases, and 2 bases lay in between. Germline-derived CDR1 and CDR2 are MRHNA and SNTAGT. CDR3 coding DNA: TGTGCCAGCAGTGACAGCTCCTACAATGAGCAGTTCTTC. This encodes CASSDSSYNEQFF.

In this sample, this clonotype turned up a few times. This chain links TRBV27 with TRBJ1-1; 12 bases map to TRBD1. Germline V gene sequence: CDR1 MNHEY, CDR2 SMNVEV (reference sequence). The junction had 6 bases not matched to a gene; V was cut back by 5 bases and J by 5 bases. The CDR3 loop spans 15 amino acids. CDR3 in DNA: TGTGCCAGCAGTCCAAGGGACAGGGGGCTGACTGAAGCTTTCTTT. It encodes CASSPRDRGLTEAFF.

The table lists this clonotype with a few counts. CDR3 coding DNA: TGCAGTGCTAGTGGGACGGATGGCTACACCTTC. Its protein is CSASGTDGYTF. V usage is TRBV20-1 and J usage is TRBJ1-2; D possibly corresponds to TRBD1 (5 bases). CDR3 size: 11 residues. The germline CDR1 and CDR2 sequences are DFQATT and SNEGSKA (reference sequence). V was pared by 3 bases and J by 6 bases, with 8 bases between.

The chain joins TRBV5-5 to TRBJ2-7; 8 bases match TRBD2. V dropped 7 bases and J dropped 0; count of bases not matched to a gene: 9. Germline V gene sequence: CDR1 SGHKS, CDR2 YYEKEE (reference sequence). The CDR3 is 15 amino acids. CDR3 in amino acids: CASGGTGGISYEQYF. CDR3 DNA: TGTGCCAGCGGGGGTACGGGAGGGATCTCCTACGAGCAGTACTTC.

This chain joins TRBV5-1 and TRBJ1-2; 12 nucleotides match TRBD1. The CDR3 has 13 amino acids. Per germline, CDR1 SGHRS and CDR2 YFSETQ. V lost 5 bases, J lost 10 bases, and 6 bases stayed unmatched. The CDR3: CASRRGQGADYTF. CDR3 nucleotide sequence: TGCGCCAGCAGGAGGGGACAGGGGGCGGACTACACCTTC.